This paragraph reports one T cell receptor beta chain. This record belongs to a study of blood T cell repertoires in COVID-19. Study in general: COVID-19 samples from acute and convalescent phases originated in the United States, Italy and Spain. PBMCs, B-cell-depleted T cells, or T cells were the source of the cDNA or gDNA that made up the material.

In germline, CDR1 is LGHNA, CDR2 YNFKEQ. The CDR3 is 16 amino acids. V trimming: 0 bases; J trimming: 4 bases; junction bases outside the gene matches: 7. Here immunoSEQ multiplex PCR was the method, and the copy in TCRdb shows in-frame clones only, minus some. The sample gives some 110,000 clones, 86% of which show up once; 3.5% to 4.5% is in the top ten. The TCR comes from a man aged 40-49 years with acute or convalescent COVID-19. The source material was peripheral blood. The rearrangement uses TRBV4-2 and TRBJ1-2, with 8 bases aligning to TRBD1. CDR3 in DNA: TGTGCCAGCAGCCAAGATCGACAGGGGTTCGGCTATGGCTACACCTTC. Translation gives CASSQDRQGFGYGYTF.